What follows is one T cell receptor beta chain and its context. Its antigen is currently not known. Base qualities are not recorded, but no much larger clone differs from it by a single base. The method behind the library was the immunoSEQ multiplex PCR assay. Entries here come from immuneACCESS through TCRdb and include only in-frame sequences with V and J called. Some clones fail to appear in such tables; in the studies checked, an unresolved V gene covers under half of the shortfall, and the cause of the remainder is unknown. In all, the sample holds about 40,000 clones, and over 75% of those were seen once. The top ten clonotypes cover more than 7% of the sample. This entry belongs to a study of T cell changes during pregnancy in multiple sclerosis (dated by TCRdb to the late 2010s). In the study overall: Changes in the T cell repertoire over the course of pregnancy were examined in this study in women with multiple sclerosis.

The germline V gene (reference sequence) sets CDR1 to LNHDA and CDR2 to SQIVND. The CDR3 has 12 amino acids, counting the end cysteine and phenylalanine. Just CDR3 DNA is preserved here, 36 bases in frame from base 1. V is shortened by 8 bases, J by 7 bases, and the region joining them spans 15 bases. The sequence is built from TRBV19 and TRBJ2-7; a confident D gene designation cannot be given. Sequencing was performed on CD8+ T cells from peripheral blood mononuclear cells, taken before pregnancy. The receptor was isolated from a female donor with multiple sclerosis, enrolled in a pregnancy study. The CDR3 region: CASSSGLGEQYF. The base sequence is TGTGCCAGTTCGTCAGGCCTTGGTGAGCAGTACTTC.